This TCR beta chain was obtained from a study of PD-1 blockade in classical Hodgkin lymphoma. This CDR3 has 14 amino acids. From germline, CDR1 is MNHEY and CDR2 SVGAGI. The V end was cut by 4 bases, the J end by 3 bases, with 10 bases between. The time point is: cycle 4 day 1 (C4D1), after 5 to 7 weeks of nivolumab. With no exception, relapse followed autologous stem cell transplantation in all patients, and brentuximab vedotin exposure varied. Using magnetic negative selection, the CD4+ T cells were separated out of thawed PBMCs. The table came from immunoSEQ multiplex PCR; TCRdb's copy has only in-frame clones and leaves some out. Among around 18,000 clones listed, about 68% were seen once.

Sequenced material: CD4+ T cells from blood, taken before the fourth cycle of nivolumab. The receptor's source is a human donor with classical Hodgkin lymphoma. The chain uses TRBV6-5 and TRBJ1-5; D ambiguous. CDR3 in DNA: TGTGCCAGCAGTTCCGGGTATTCCAATCAGCCCCAGCATTTT. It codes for CASSSGYSNQPQHF.